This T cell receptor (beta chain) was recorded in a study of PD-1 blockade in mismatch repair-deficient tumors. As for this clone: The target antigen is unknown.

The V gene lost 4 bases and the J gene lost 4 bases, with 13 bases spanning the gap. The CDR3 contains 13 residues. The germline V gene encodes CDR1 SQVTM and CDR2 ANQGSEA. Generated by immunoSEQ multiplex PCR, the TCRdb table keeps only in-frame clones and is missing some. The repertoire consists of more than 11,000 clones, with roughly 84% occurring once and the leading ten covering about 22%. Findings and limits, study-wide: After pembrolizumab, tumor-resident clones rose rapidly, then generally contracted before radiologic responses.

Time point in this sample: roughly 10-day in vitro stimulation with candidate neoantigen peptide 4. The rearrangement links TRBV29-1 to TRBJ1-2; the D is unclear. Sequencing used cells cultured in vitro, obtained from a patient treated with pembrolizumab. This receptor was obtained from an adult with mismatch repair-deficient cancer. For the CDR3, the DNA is TGCAGCGTTGTGAGCGGGGTGAGCTATGGCTACACCTTC. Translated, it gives CSVVSGVSYGYTF.